This T cell receptor beta chain was sequenced for a study of identical twins. Study observations and caveats: The more abundant beta clonotypes in cord blood had fewer insertions, and memory repertoires did not show this. In monozygotic twins, models underestimated the sharing of out-of-frame TCR alpha.

One entry per CDR3 protein results from TCRdb running MiXCR on the 5' RACE reads. The data contain roughly 250,000 distinct CDR3 sequences, 6.5% to 9% of them singletons. Remarks on this clonotype: The target antigen is unknown.

In every case, the donor was a healthy Caucasian. Germline lookup yields CDR1 SGHTA and CDR2 FQGTGA. Trimming removed 5 bases from V and 3 bases from J, with 10 bases in between. The CDR3 loop spans 13 amino acids. The sample also formed part of further work on yellow fever vaccine responses in identical twins.

The sample comprised CD8+ T cells sorted from blood. The gene calls are TRBV7-3 and TRBJ2-5; perhaps D is TRBD1 or TRBD2 (5 bases each). This receptor was taken from a woman between 18 and 30 years old in good health. CDR3 coding DNA: TGTGCCAGCAGCCCCATGGGGGAAGAGACCCAGTACTTC. Translated, it gives CASSPMGEETQYF.